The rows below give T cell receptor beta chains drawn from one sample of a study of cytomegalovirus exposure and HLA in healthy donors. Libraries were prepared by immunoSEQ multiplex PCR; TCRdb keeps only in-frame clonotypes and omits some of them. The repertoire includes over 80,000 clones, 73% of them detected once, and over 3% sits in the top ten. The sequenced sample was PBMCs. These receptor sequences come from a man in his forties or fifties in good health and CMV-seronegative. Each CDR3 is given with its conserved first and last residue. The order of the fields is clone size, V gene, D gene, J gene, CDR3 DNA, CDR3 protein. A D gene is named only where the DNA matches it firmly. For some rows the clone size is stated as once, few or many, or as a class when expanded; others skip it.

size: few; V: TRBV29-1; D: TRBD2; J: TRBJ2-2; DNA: TGCAGCGGTGAGCGCCGGGGACTAGTCACCGGGGAGCTGTTTTTT; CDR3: CSGERRGLVTGELFF
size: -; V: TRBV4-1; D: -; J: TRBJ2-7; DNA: TGCGCCAGCAGCCAACCGGACAGGGAGGGCTACGAGCAGTACTTC; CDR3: CASSQPDREGYEQYF
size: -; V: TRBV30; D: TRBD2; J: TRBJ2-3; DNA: TGTGCCTGGAGTCCCCTAGCGGGGGGCCCAGATACGCAGTATTTT; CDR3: CAWSPLAGGPDTQYF
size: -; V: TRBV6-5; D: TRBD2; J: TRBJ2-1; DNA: TGTGCCAGCAGTCGGACTAGCGTCTACAATGAGCAGTTCTTC; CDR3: CASSRTSVYNEQFF
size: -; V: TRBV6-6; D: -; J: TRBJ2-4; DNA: TGTGCCAGCAGTTCCGGGGGAGCCAAAAACATTCAGTACTTC; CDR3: CASSSGGAKNIQYF
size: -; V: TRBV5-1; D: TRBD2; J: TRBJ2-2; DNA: TGCGCCAGCGGGTTAGCGGGGGCCACCGGGGAGCTGTTTTTT; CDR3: CASGLAGATGELFF
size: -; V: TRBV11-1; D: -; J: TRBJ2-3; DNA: TGTGCCAGCCGACAGCCAGCAGATACGCAGTATTTT; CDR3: CASRQPADTQYF
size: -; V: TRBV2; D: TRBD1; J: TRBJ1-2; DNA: TGTGCCAGCGAATATTCCCCGGGACAGGGGGCGCTTGGCTACACCTTC; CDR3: CASEYSPGQGALGYTF
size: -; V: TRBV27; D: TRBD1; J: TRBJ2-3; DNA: TGTGCCAGCAGTCCCCTGACGAGGACAGGGGGAGATACGCAGTATTTT; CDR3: CASSPLTRTGGDTQYF
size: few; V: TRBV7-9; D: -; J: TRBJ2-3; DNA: TGTGCCAGCAGCCCGACATCAGGGACAGATACGCAGTATTTT; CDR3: CASSPTSGTDTQYF
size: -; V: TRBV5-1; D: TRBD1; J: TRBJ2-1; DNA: TGCGCCAGCAGCTCCTTTGGGGACAGGGATCCCTACAATGAGCAGTTCTTC; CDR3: CASSSFGDRDPYNEQFF
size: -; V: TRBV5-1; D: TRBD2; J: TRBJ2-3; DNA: TGCGCCAGCAGCTTAAGCGGGGGATCTAGTAGCACAGATACGCAGTATTTT; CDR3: CASSLSGGSSSTDTQYF
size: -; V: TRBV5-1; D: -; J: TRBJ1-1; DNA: TGCGCCAGCAGCTTGGGGCGGGTGAACACTGAAGCTTTCTTT; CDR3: CASSLGRVNTEAFF
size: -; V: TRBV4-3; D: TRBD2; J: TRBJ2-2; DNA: TGCGCCAGCAGCCGAATAGCGGGGGCCGGGAACACCGGGGAGCTGTTTTTT; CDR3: CASSRIAGAGNTGELFF
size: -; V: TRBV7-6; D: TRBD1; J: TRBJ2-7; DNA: TGTGCCAGCAGCCACACCGGGACAGGAATCTACGAGCAGTACTTC; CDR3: CASSHTGTGIYEQYF
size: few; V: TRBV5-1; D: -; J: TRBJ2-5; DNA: TGCGCCAGCAGTAGCAACCAAGAGACCCAGTACTTC; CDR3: CASSSNQETQYF
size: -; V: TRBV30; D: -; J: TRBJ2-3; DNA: TGTGCCTGGACCAACGGGGTAGCGAGGGCAGATACGCAGTATTTT; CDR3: CAWTNGVARADTQYF
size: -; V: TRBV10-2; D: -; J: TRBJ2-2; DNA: TGCGCCAGCAGTCCCCTCCGAGGAGCGACCGGGGAGCTGTTTTTT; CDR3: CASSPLRGATGELFF
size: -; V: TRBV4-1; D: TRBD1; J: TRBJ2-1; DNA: TGCGCCAGCAGCCAAACCAAGGGGGCCTCCTACAATGAGCAGTTCTTC; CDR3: CASSQTKGASYNEQFF
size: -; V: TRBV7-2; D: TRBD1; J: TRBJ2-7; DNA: TGTGCCAGCAGCTTCATGGGACAGGGCTACGAGCAGTACTTC; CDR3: CASSFMGQGYEQYF
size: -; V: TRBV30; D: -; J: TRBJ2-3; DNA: TGTGCCTGGAGTGCGGACTTGGGCACAGATACGCAGTATTTT; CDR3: CAWSADLGTDTQYF
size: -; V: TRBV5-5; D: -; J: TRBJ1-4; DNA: TGTGCCAGCAGCTTGAGCAGGCCGGGGGAAAAACTGTTTTTT; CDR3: CASSLSRPGEKLFF
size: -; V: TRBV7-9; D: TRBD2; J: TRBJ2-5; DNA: TGTGCCAGCAGAAGAACAAGCGGGGTGAAAGAGGCCCAGTACTTC; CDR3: CASRRTSGVKEAQYF
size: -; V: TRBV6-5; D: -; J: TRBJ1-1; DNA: TGTGCCAGCAGTTCATTTTACACTGAAGCTTTCTTT; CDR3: CASSSFYTEAFF
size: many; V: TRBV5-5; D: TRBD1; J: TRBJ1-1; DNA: TGTGCCAGCAGACCGGGACAGGGGGCAATCACTGAAGCTTTCTTT; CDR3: CASRPGQGAITEAFF
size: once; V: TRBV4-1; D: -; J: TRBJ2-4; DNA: TGCGCCAGCAGCCAAGACGTGGGACTGGGCAAAAACATTCAGTACTTC; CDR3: CASSQDVGLGKNIQYF
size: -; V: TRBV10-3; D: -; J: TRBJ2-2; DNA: TGTGCCATCAGGAAGAGAATTGACACCGGGGAGCTGTTTTTT; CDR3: CAIRKRIDTGELFF
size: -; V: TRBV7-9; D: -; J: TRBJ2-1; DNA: TGTGCCAGCAGCTTAGCCTCTAATTATGAGCAGTTCTTC; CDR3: CASSLASNYEQFF
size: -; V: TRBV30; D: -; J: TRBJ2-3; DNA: TGTGCCTGGAGTTCAGGTACCGGCACAGATACGCAGTATTTT; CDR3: CAWSSGTGTDTQYF
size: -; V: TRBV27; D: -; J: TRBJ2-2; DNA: TGTGCCAGCAGTTTACAAAGGGGCGGGGAGCTGTTTTTT; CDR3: CASSLQRGGELFF
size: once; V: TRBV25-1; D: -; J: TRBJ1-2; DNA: TGTGCCAGCAGTGAATCAGGATCGGACTATGGCTACACCTTC; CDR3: CASSESGSDYGYTF
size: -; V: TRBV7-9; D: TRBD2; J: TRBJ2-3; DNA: TGTGCCAGCAGCATACTAGCGGGGGCGACAGATACGCAGTATTTT; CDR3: CASSILAGATDTQYF
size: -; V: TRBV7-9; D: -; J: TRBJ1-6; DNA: TGTGCCAGCAGCTTTGGACAGCAAAATTCACCCCTCCACTTT; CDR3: CASSFGQQNSPLHF
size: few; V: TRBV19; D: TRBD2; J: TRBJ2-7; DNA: TGTGCTCATACCGGGACTAGCGGGATATCCTACGAGCAGTACTTC; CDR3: CAHTGTSGISYEQYF
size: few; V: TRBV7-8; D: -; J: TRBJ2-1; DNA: TGTGCCAGCAGCTTAGCGCTTGGCGGTAGCTCCTACAATGAGCAGTTCTTC; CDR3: CASSLALGGSSYNEQFF
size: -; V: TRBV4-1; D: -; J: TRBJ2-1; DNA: TGCGCCAGCAGCCAAGAGGGCAGGAATACCTACAATGAGCAGTTCTTC; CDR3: CASSQEGRNTYNEQFF
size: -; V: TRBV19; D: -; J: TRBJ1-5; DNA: TGTGCCAGTAGTATGTTTCTAGCTGCTAATCAGCCCCAGCATTTT; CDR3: CASSMFLAANQPQHF
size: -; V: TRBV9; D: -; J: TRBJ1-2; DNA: TGTGCCAGCAGCCCATCAGGAACTAACTATGGCTACACCTTC; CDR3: CASSPSGTNYGYTF
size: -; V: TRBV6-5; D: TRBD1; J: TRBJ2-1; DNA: TGTGCCAGCACCCGGACAGGGGGCTTTTACAATGAGCAGTTCTTC; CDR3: CASTRTGGFYNEQFF
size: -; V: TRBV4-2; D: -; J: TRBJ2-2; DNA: TGTGCCAGCAGCCGGAAAGACGACAGCCGGAACACCGGGGAGCTGTTTTTT; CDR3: CASSRKDDSRNTGELFF
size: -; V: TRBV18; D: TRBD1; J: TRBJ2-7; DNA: TGTGCCAGCTCACGGGAGACAGGGACCTACGAGCAGTACTTC; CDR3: CASSRETGTYEQYF
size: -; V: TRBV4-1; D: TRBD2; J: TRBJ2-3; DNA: TGCGCCAGCAGCCGACTTGGATGGCGGGGGGGCCTTCATACGCAGTATTTT; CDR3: CASSRLGWRGGLHTQYF
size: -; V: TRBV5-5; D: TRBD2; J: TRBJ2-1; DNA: TGTGCCAGCAGCTTGTCCGGACTAGCGGGGGGGCAGGGTGAGCAGTTCTTC; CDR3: CASSLSGLAGGQGEQFF
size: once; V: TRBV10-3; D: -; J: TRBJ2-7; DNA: TGTGCCACTACCGACTTCCCCCCCCAGGGAGGGCAGTACTTC; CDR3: CATTDFPPQGGQYF
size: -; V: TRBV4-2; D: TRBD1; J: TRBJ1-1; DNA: TGTGCCAGCAGCCGGTCACAGGGGATACTGAACACTGAAGCTTTCTTT; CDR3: CASSRSQGILNTEAFF
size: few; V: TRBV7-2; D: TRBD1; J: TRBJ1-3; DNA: TGTGCCAGCAGCTTTGCAGGGGGGGGAAACACCATATATTTT; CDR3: CASSFAGGGNTIYF